This TCR beta chain was retrieved from a study of regulatory T cells in long-lasting Graves disease (dated by TCRdb to 2020 to 2022). In terms of the full investigation: Newly diagnosed Graves' disease patients had taken antithyroid drugs for less than 3 months. The study took place in China and was registered as a clinical trial. A total of roughly 35 samples were covered by TCR sequencing, comprising some 13 persistent and around 20 newly diagnosed Graves' disease patients. This study used TCR sequencing and RNA sequencing of peripheral blood to compare persistent Graves' disease patients against newly diagnosed Graves' disease patients. Paper-wide results and their limitations: As a limitation, the authors acknowledged that the small sample size may reduce accuracy. Sequencing and analysis were restricted to the TCR beta chain. Persistent Graves' disease patients showed lower TCR Shannon entropy and fewer highly expanded clones than newly diagnosed patients, suggesting clonal expansion. Patients with persistent disease shared more public clonotypes (under 3,000) than newly diagnosed patients did (approximately 990). Only peripheral blood was studied, because thyroid tissue, the primary lesion, was inaccessible.

This clonotype was counted many times. There is no known antigen for this receptor. The input lacks base qualities; no much larger clone sits a single base away. To prepare the library, multiplex PCR was applied. Instrument on record: Illumina HiSeq 4000. To build TCR beta libraries, CDR3 regions were amplified by Arm-PCR using iRepertoire HTBI primers. Before sequencing, the PCR products underwent gel purification. In the authors' own workflow: Across samples, about 64 TRBV and around 15 TRBJ segments were identified and used for gene usage analysis of CDR3 amino acid clonotypes. COPE and FqMerger were used to merge the filtered high-quality paired reads into contigs. BLAST was used to align contigs to IMGT TRBV, TRBD and TRBJ reference genes, and CDR3 was defined according to IMGT. Any clonotype with a frequency above 0.1% was counted as a highly expanded clone. Repertoire diversity was measured by Shannon entropy, and V-J evenness by the Gini coefficient. Clonotypes shared by more than one individual were considered public. TCRdb reworked the public reads: Q25 trimming with fastp, MiXCR clone assembly, productive beta chains retained. Rows are combined by CDR3 protein, so each entry shows the most common genes and DNA. These V and J calls originate from TCRdb's pipeline instead of the authors' own analysis. The sample profile shows about 530,000 distinct CDR3 sequences; about 16% of them were found once. The top ten hold 25% of the sample.

In light of the paper, this sample's time point label describes: newly diagnosed GD, antithyroid drugs for less than 3 months. For both TCR sequencing and RNA sequencing, RNA was extracted from PBMCs using TRIzol. The diagnosis of Graves' disease followed American Thyroid Association guidelines. Patients were recruited from an endocrinology department in Xi'an, China. Each patient gave about 10 milliliters of peripheral blood, collected in an EDTA anticoagulant tube. PBMCs were isolated by Ficoll Paque Plus density gradient separation without further T cell sorting. RNA quality was checked with an Agilent 2100 Bioanalyzer and agarose gel, and concentration with a NanoDrop 2000. The same specimen was also included in a second study, on T cells in Graves' hyperthyroidism and ophthalmopathy. As that second study puts it: A patient counted as having stable Graves' hyperthyroidism if no progression to ophthalmopathy occurred over 18 months of follow-up. Hyperthyroidism patients were newly diagnosed, had a disease duration of under 2 months, and were aged 18 to 65 years. Exclusion was applied to patients with uncontrolled infections, other autoimmune diseases, pregnancy or lactation. Diagnoses relied on clinical symptoms, serum thyroxine and TRAb, thyroid ultrasound and orbital computed tomography. The first round of RT-PCR for the TCR CDR3 was performed with the HTBI primer set and the Qiagen OneStep RT-PCR kit. Blood samples also contained most of the expanded thyroid clonotypes (frequency above 0.001), which suggests that blood repertoires may reflect thyroid immune responses. Ophthalmopathy was separated from stable hyperthyroidism by a 13 V-J signature model, with over 85% sensitivity and around 81% specificity obtained in cross-validation and 80%/75% obtained in testing. During validation, the model predicted progression to ophthalmopathy a median of roughly six months ahead of onset, with around 70% sensitivity and under 85% specificity. To identify TCR V-J signatures that set the groups apart, the researchers used a discovery cohort of about a hundred patients, made up of 40 to 45 with Graves' ophthalmopathy and approximately 57 with stable Graves' hyperthyroidism. An independent validation cohort of fewer than 20 hyperthyroidism patients and over 15 patients who later progressed to ophthalmopathy tested prospective prediction of ophthalmopathy. The roughly 94 discovery patients were randomly divided into training and test sets at a 7:3 ratio. Thyroid tissue and blood T-cell repertoires from six Graves' hyperthyroidism patients were also compared in the study. Once sampling was done, hyperthyroidism patients were given methimazole at a starting dose of 30 mg daily, whereas ophthalmopathy patients were given high-dose intravenous methylprednisolone. The libraries were constructed in a second round of multiplex PCR and then size-selected and purified. Sequencing of the libraries was done on an Illumina HiSeq2000 using paired-end 100 bp reads. SOAPnuke was used to process the raw data, removing reads that contained adapters or uncalled bases, had a mean Phred below 15, or lacked an exact match to the constant primer or identifier. COPE v1.2.5 was used to merge the high-quality paired reads, and each unique nucleotide sequence was defined as a clonotype. MiTCR v1.1 was used to align the clonotypes against IMGT TRBV, TRBD and TRBJ reference segments. Only V-J combinations with frequency above 0.0001, covering 98% to 99.2% of repertoires, were analysed. The TCS score was defined as F50 (clonal expansion) divided by E x V (chaos), with BLOSUM62-based TCRdist calculated between CDR3 peptides within each V-J. Welch's t-statistics and random forest reduced 500 to 650 V-J features to 10 to 15, which were used in a naive Bayes classifier (R e1071). No statistical method was used to set the sample size in advance, and investigators knew the group allocation. According to the paper, TCR Vbeta CDR3 sequencing was carried out on more than 120 peripheral blood samples, which came from fewer than 50 ophthalmopathy, approximately 72 hyperthyroidism and roughly 17 progressor patients.

This TCR was sampled from a woman between 40 and 65 years old with Graves disease. Donor details come from another sample of the same person, matched by shared clones. Sequenced material: peripheral blood mononuclear cells (PBMCs), taken at new diagnosis, from a patient treated with antithyroid drugs.

The nucleotide sequence is given as TGTGCCAGCAGCTTAAACGCTCGTAGGGAGCTGTTTTTT. It translates to CASSLNARRELFF. The rearranged chain carries TRBV11-3 and TRBJ2-2, with the D gene not confidently named. Between the V and J ends, shortened by 2 bases and 9 bases respectively, the junction contains 10 bases. Including the terminal cysteine and phenylalanine, the CDR3 comprises 13 residues. CDR3 DNA only is kept here, 39 bases in frame from base 1. In the germline V gene, CDR1 corresponds to SGHNT and CDR2 to YENEEA.